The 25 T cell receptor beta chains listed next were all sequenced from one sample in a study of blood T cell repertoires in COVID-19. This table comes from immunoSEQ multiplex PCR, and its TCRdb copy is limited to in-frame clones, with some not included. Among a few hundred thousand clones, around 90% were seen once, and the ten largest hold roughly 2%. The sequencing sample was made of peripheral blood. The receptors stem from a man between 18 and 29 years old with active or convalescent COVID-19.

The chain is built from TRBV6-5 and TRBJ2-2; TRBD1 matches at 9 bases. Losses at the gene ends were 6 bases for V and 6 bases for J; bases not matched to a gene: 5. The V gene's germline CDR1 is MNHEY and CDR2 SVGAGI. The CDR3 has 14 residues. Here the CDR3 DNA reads TGTGCCAGCAGCGACAGGGGGAGGGCCGGGGAGCTGTTTTTT. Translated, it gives CASSDRGRAGELFF.

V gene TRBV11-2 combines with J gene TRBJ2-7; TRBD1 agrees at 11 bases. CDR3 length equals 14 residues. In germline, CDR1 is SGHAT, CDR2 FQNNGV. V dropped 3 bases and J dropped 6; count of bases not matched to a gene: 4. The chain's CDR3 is CASSLGQGVSEQYF. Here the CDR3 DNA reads TGTGCCAGCAGCTTGGGACAGGGGGTTAGCGAGCAGTACTTC.

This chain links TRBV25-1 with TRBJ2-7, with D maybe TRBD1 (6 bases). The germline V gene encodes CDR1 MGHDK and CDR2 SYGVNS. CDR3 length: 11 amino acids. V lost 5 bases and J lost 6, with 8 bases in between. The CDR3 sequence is CASSTGFEQYF. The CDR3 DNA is TGTGCCAGCAGTACAGGGTTCGAGCAGTACTTC.

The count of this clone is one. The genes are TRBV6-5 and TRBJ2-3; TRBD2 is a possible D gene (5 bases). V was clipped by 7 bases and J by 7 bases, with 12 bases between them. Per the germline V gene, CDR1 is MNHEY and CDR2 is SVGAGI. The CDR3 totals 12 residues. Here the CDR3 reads CASTDYTNTQYF. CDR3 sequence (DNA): TGTGCCAGCACCGACTACACCAATACGCAGTATTTT.

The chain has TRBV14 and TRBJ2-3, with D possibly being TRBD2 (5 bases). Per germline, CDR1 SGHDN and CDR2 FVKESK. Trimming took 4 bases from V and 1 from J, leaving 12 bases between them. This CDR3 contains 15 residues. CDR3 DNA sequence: TGTGCCAGCAGCCCGTCTGGCGGGCGCACAGATACGCAGTATTTT. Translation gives CASSPSGGRTDTQYF.

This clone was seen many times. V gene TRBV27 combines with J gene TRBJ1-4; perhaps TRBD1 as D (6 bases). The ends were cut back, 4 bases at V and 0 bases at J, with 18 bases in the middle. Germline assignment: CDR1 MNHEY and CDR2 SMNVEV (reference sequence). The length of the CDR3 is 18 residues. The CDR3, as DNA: TGTGCCAGCAGTTCATTCCCGGGACACCAAACAACTAATGAAAAACTGTTTTTT. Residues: CASSSFPGHQTTNEKLFF.

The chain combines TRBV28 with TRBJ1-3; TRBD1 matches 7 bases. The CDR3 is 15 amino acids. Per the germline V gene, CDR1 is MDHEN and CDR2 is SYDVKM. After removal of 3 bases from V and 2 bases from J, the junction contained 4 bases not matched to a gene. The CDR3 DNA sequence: TGTGCCAGCAGTTTGCGGACAGGCACTGGAAACACCATATATTTT. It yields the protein CASSLRTGTGNTIYF.

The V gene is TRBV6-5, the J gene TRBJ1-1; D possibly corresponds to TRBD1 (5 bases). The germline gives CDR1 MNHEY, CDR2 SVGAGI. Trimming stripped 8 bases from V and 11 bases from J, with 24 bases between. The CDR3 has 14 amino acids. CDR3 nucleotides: TGTGCCAGCCGAAGTCTTGTCGAGGGGAGGGGTGCTTTCTTT. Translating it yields CASRSLVEGRGAFF.

The CDR3, as DNA: TGTGCCAGCAGCTTCGGGGACAATGAGCAGTTCTTC. This encodes CASSFGDNEQFF. The chain recombines TRBV5-6 with TRBJ2-1; a weak D match, TRBD2 (5 bases). There are 12 residues in the CDR3. Germline V gives CDR1 SGHDT, CDR2 YYEEEE. The ends were cut back, 2 bases at V and 5 bases at J, with 5 bases in the middle.

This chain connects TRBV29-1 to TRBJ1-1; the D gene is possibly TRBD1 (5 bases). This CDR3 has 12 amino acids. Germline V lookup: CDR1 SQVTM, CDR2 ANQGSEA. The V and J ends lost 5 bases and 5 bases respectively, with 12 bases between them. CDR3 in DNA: TGCAGCGTTCGCCAGGGCCGGACTGAAGCTTTCTTT. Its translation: CSVRQGRTEAFF.

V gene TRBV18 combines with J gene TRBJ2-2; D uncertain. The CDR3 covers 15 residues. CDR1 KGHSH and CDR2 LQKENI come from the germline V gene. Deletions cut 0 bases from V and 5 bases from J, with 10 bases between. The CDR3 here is CASSPPATGTGELFF. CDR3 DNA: TGTGCCAGCTCACCACCGGCGACGGGTACCGGGGAGCTGTTTTTT.

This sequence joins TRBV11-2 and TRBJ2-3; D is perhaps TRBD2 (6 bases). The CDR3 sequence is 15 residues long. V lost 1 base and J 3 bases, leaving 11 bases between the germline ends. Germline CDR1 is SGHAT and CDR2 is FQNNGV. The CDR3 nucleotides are TGTGCCAGCAGCTTAGGGGGGGTTGGTACAGATACGCAGTATTTT. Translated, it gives CASSLGGVGTDTQYF.

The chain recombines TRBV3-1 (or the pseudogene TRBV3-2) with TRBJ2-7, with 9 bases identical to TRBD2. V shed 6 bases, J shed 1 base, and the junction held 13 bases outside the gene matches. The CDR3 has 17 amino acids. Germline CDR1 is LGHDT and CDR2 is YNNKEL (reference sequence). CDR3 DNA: TGTGCCAGCAGTTCAAATTTGGGACTAGCAGGTTCCTACGAGCAGTACTTC. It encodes CASSSNLGLAGSYEQYF.

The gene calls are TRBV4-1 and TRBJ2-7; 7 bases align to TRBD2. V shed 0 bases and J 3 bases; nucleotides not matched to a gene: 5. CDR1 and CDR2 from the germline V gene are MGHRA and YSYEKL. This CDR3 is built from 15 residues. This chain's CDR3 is CASSQDGGGSYEQYF. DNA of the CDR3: TGCGCCAGCAGCCAAGATGGCGGGGGAAGCTACGAGCAGTACTTC.

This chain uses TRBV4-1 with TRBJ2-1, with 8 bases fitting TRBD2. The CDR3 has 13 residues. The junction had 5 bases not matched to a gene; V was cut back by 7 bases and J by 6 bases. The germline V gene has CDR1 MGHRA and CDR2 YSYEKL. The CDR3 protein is CASTTGTSNEQFF. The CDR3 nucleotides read TGCGCCAGCACGACCGGGACTAGCAATGAGCAGTTCTTC.

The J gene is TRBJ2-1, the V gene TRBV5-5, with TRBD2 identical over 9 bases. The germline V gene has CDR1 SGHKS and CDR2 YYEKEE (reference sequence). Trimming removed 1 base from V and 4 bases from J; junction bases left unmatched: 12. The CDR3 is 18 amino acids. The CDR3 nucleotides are TGTGCCAGCAGCTTGAAGGTAGCGGGAGTGATCCCATACAATGAGCAGTTCTTC. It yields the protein CASSLKVAGVIPYNEQFF.

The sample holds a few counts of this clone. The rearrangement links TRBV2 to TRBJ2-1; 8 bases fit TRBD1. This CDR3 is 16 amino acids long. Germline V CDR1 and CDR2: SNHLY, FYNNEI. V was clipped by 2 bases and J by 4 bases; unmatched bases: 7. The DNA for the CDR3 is TGTGCCAGCAGTGAATCTCCGGGACAGGTGTACAATGAGCAGTTCTTC. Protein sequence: CASSESPGQVYNEQFF.

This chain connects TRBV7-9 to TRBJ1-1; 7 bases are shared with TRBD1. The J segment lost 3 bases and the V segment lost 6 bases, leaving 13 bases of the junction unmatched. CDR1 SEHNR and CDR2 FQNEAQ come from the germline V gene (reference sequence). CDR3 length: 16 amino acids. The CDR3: CASSPGTAKADTEAFF. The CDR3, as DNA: TGTGCCAGCAGTCCTGGGACAGCGAAAGCTGACACTGAAGCTTTCTTT.

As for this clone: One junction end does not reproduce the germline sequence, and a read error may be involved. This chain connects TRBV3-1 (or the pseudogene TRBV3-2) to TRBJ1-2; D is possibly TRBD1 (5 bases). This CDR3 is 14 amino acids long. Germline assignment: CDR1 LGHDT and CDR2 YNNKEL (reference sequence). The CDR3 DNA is TGTGCCAGCAGCCAAGGGGGCAGGGACTACGGCTACACCTTC. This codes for CASSQGGRDYGYTF.

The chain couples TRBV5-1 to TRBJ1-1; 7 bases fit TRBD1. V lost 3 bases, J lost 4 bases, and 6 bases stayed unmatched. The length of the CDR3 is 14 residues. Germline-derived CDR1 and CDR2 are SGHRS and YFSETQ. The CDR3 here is CASSSGTVSTEAFF. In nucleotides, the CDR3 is TGCGCCAGCAGCTCCGGGACAGTAAGCACTGAAGCTTTCTTT.

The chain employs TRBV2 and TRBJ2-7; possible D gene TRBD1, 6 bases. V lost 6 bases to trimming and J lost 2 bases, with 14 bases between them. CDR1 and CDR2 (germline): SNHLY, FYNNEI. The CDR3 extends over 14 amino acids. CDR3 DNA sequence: TGTGCCAGCAGGCCAGGACAGATAACCTACGAGCAGTACTTC. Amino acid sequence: CASRPGQITYEQYF.

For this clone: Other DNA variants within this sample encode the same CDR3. CDR3 sequence reads: CASSIWTANTGELFF. As DNA, the CDR3 is TGTGCCAGTAGTATATGGACAGCGAACACCGGGGAGCTGTTTTTT. The chain employs TRBV19 and TRBJ2-2; a possible D gene is TRBD1 (6 bases). Germline-derived CDR1 and CDR2 are LNHDA and SQIVND (reference sequence). The CDR3 has 15 amino acids. Trimming shortened V by 2 bases and J by 0 bases, and 7 bases separated the two germline ends.

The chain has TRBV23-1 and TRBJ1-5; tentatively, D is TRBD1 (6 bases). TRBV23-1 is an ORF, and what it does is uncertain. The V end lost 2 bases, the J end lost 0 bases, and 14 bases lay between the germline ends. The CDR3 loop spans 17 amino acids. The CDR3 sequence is CASSQADRENSNQPQHF. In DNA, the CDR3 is TGCGCCAGCAGTCAAGCGGACAGAGAAAATAGCAATCAGCCCCAGCATTTT.

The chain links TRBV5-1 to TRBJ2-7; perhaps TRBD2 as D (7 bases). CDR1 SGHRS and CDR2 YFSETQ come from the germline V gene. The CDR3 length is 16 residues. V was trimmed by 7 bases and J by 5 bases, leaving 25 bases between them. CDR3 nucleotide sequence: TGCGCCAGCGGGGGGGGCCGAGCGTCCCGAGTCCACGAGCAGTACTTC. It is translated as CASGGGRASRVHEQYF.

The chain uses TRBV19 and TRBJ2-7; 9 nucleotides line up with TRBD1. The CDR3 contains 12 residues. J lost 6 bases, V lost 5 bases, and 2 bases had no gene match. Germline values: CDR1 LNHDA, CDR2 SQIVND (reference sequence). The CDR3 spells CASSPQGAEQYF. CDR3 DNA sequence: TGTGCCAGTAGTCCACAGGGGGCCGAGCAGTACTTC.